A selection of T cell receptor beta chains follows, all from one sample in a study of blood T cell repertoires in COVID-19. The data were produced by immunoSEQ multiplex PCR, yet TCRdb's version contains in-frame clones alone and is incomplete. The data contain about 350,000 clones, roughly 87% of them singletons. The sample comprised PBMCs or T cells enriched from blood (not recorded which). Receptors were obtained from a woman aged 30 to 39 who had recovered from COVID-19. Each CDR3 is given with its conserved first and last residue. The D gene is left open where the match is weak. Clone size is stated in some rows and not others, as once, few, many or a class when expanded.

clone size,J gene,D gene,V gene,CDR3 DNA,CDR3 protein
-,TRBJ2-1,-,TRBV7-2,TGTGCCAGCAGCTTAGATCAGGGATATCACAATGAGCAGTTCTTC,CASSLDQGYHNEQFF
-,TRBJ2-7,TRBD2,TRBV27,TGTGCCAGCAGTCCGAGGACTAGCGGGGACGAGCAGTACTTC,CASSPRTSGDEQYF
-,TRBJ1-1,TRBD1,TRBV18,TGTGCCAGCTCCCGCACAGGGGTGAACACTGAAGCTTTCTTT,CASSRTGVNTEAFF
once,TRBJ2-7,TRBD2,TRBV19,TGTGCCAGTAGTATTAGCGGGGGCGCAAACTACGAGCAGTACTTC,CASSISGGANYEQYF
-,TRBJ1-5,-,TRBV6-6,TGTGCCAGCAGTTCACCCAACCCAGGTATCTACCAGCCCCAGCATTTT,CASSSPNPGIYQPQHF
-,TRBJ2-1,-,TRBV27,TGTGCCAGCATTTCTGTGTCAGGGCCGAGCTCCTACAATGAGCAGTTCTTC,CASISVSGPSSYNEQFF
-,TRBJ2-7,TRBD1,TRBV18,TGTGCCAGCTCACCACCGTCGACAGGGTCCTACGAGCAGTACTTC,CASSPPSTGSYEQYF
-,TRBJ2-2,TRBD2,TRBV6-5,TGTGCCAGCAGTTACGGCGGGAGTAGCGGGGAGCTGTTTTTT,CASSYGGSSGELFF
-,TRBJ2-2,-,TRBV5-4,TGTGCCAGCATCCCAGGGGGGTCCGGGGAGCTGTTTTTT,CASIPGGSGELFF
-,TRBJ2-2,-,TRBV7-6,TGTGCCAGCACCCCCCGGGTAGACTACACCGGGGAGCTGTTTTTT,CASTPRVDYTGELFF
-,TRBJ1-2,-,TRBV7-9,TGTGCCAGCAGCGCCCGAAGGAGGGAGTCTTATGGCTACACCTTC,CASSARRRESYGYTF
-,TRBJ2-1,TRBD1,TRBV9,TGTGCCAGCAGCACAGGGGTCCTGGGAAATGAGCAGTTCTTC,CASSTGVLGNEQFF
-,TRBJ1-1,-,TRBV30,TGTGCCCGGACCCCGCGGGGGAACACTGAAGCTTTCTTT,CARTPRGNTEAFF
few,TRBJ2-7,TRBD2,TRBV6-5,TGTGCCAGCAGTTACTCGAAGACGGGAGGGTACGAGCAGTACTTC,CASSYSKTGGYEQYF
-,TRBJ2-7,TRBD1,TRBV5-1,TGCGCCAGCAGCGGGACAGCCACCTACGAGCAGTACTTC,CASSGTATYEQYF
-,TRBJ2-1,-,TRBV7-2,TGTGCCAGCACCATCTCCGCGTACAATGAGCAGTTCTTC,CASTISAYNEQFF
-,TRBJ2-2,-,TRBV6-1,TGTGCCAGCAGTGAACTGGGGGGCGGGGAGCTGTTTTTT,CASSELGGGELFF
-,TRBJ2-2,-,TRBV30,TGTGCCTGGAGTCTGGTGGGGGCCACCGGGGAGCTGTTTTTT,CAWSLVGATGELFF
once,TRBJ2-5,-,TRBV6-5,TGTGCCAGCAGTTACAGACACGACCAAGAGACCCAGTACTTC,CASSYRHDQETQYF
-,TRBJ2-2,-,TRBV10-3,TGTGCCATCAGTGGTCGAGGGACGAACACCGGGGAGCTGTTTTTT,CAISGRGTNTGELFF
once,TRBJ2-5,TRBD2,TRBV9,TGTGCCAGCAGTAATAGCGGGGGGGCCGGTGAGACCCAGTACTTC,CASSNSGGAGETQYF
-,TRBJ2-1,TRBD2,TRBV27,TGTGCCAGCAGTCCCTCCTTGGCTAGCGGGGTAAATGAGCAGTTCTTC,CASSPSLASGVNEQFF
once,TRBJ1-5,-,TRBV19,TGTGCCAGTAGTAGCAGGGGCGGGCAGCCCCAGCATTTT,CASSSRGGQPQHF
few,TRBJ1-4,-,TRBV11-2,TGTGCCAGCAGCCTCGGAACGCTTTCAACGGGTGAAAAACTGTTTTTT,CASSLGTLSTGEKLFF
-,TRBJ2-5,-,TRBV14,TGTGCCAGCAGCCATAACCGGGGGGCGACGCAAGAGACCCAGTACTTC,CASSHNRGATQETQYF
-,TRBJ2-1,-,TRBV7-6,TGTGCCAGCAGCTTGTGGCTGAAGGAGGAGCAGTTCTTC,CASSLWLKEEQFF
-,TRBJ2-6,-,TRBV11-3,TGTGCCAGCAGCTTAGGAGACAGCTCTGGGGCCAACGTCCTGACTTTC,CASSLGDSSGANVLTF
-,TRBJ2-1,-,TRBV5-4,TGTGCCAGCAGCCCGGGTGGGGCGGGGTCCTACAATGAGCAGTTCTTC,CASSPGGAGSYNEQFF
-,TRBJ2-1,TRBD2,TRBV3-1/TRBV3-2,TGTGCCAGCAGCCAAGATTGGGGGGGTGAGCAGTTCTTC,CASSQDWGGEQFF
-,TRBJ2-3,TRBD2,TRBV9,TGTGCCAGCAGCGTGGCTAGCGGACAACCCGGTACGCAGTATTTT,CASSVASGQPGTQYF
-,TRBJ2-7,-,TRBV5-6,TGTGCCAGCAGCTTGCTGCGTCCAACCTACGAGCAGTACTTC,CASSLLRPTYEQYF
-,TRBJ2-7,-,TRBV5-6,TGTGCCAGCAGCCCGGGGGTGGGGACCCACGAGCAGTACTTC,CASSPGVGTHEQYF
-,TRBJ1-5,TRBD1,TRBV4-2,TGTGCCAGCAGCCAAGATCAGGGGACAGGGAGGAAGCCCCAGCATTTT,CASSQDQGTGRKPQHF
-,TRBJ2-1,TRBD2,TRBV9,TGTGCCAGCAGCCCCCAGGGGACTAGCGGCTACAATGAGCAGTTCTTC,CASSPQGTSGYNEQFF
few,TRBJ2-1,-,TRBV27,TGTGCCACCCAGGGAAGGACAGTCACCTACAATGAGCAGTTCTTC,CATQGRTVTYNEQFF
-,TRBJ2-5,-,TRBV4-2,TGTGCCAGCAGCCAGGTAGCGCCCGAGGGCCAAGAGACCCAGTACTTC,CASSQVAPEGQETQYF
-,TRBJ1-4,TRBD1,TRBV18,TGTGCCAGCTCACACCTACAGGGGGCTAATGAAAAACTGTTTTTT,CASSHLQGANEKLFF
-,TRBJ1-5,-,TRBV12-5,TGTGCTAGTGGCCGGCACAGGGAGGGAGGCAATCAGCCCCAGCATTTT,CASGRHREGGNQPQHF
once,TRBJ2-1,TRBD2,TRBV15,TGTGCCACCAGCAGAGAAAGGACTAGCGGGAACAATGAGCAGTTCTTC,CATSRERTSGNNEQFF
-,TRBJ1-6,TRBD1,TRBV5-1,TGCGCCAGCAGCCCCACCTCGGACAGGGCGGCTTCACCCCTCCACTTT,CASSPTSDRAASPLHF
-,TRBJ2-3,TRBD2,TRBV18,TGTGCCAGCTCACCATCGGGACTAGCGGGATCAGATACGCAGTATTTT,CASSPSGLAGSDTQYF
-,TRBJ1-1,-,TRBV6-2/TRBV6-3,TGTGCCAGCAGCTCTAGAAGGGGCCAAAGGGGCACTGAAGCTTTCTTT,CASSSRRGQRGTEAFF
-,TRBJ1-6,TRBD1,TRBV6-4,TGTGCCAGCAGTGACGGGACAGCACCTCGGTCACCCCTCCACTTT,CASSDGTAPRSPLHF
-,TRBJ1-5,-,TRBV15,TGTGCCACCAGCCCTCCAGCGAGTAGCAATCAGCCCCAGCATTTT,CATSPPASSNQPQHF
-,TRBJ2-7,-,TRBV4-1,TGCGCCAGCAGCCAAGATCACGGGAGAGCCTACGAGCAGTACTTC,CASSQDHGRAYEQYF
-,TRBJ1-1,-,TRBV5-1,TGCGCCAGCAGCTTGGGGGCCCAGGGAAAAGAAGCTTTCTTT,CASSLGAQGKEAFF
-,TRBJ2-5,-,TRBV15,TGTGCCACCAGCAGGTATCACCTAAGGGGGCAAGAGACCCAGTACTTC,CATSRYHLRGQETQYF
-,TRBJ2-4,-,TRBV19,TGTGCCAGTAGTTCCTGGACAGCTCTAGCCAAAAACATTCAGTACTTC,CASSSWTALAKNIQYF
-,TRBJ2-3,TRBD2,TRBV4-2,TGTGCCAGCAGCCATGGGCTAGCGGTCACAGATACGCAGTATTTT,CASSHGLAVTDTQYF
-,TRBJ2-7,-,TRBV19,TGTGCCAGTAGTATTTTTGCAGGCTCCTACGAGCAGTACTTC,CASSIFAGSYEQYF
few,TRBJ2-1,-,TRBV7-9,TGTGCCAGCAGCTATTGGACTGGGGGGAATGAGCAGTTCTTC,CASSYWTGGNEQFF
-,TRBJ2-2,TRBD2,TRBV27,TGTGCCAGCAGTATCCATGGGACTAGCGGGAAAACCGGGGAGCTGTTTTTT,CASSIHGTSGKTGELFF
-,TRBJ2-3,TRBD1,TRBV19,TGTGCCAGTAGTATAGATCGGACAGGCGCAGATACGCAGTATTTT,CASSIDRTGADTQYF
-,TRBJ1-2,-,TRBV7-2,TGTGCCAGCAGCTTAGGCGGGGGGGCGGGAGAAGGCTACACCTTC,CASSLGGGAGEGYTF
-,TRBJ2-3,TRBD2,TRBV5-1,TGCGCCAGCAGCTTGCTGCTTGGGACTAGCGGAGGGGATACGCAGTATTTT,CASSLLLGTSGGDTQYF
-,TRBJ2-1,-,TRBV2,TGTGCCAGCAGTGTAAAAGCGGCTTCCTACAATGAGCAGTTCTTC,CASSVKAASYNEQFF
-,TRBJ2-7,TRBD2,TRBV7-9,TGTGCCATCCTCGGGGGGGACTACGAGCAGTACTTC,CAILGGDYEQYF
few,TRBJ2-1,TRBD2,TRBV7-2,TGTGCCAGCAGCCTCCGGACTAGCGGGAGCGGCAATGAGCAGTTCTTC,CASSLRTSGSGNEQFF
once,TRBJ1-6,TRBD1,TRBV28,TGTGCCAGCAGTATGACAGGGCTTTATAATTCACCCCTCCACTTT,CASSMTGLYNSPLHF